This T cell receptor (beta chain) was observed in a study of long-term antiretroviral therapy in people with HIV (dated 2022 in TCRdb). Study-level background: The earliest samples were collected approximately a decade before the 2015 WHO recommendation for immediate ART, a period when ART was typically delayed until CD4 counts fell. Among the approximately 32 participants with HIV, around 10 were female. No cross-contamination during QIAcube processing turned up in test extractions that ran a monoclonal T-cell line alongside 33 polyclonal samples. A retrospective serial study tested whether ART initiation and durable HIV suppression were associated with changes in peripheral blood TRB repertoire composition and diversity. A total of 192 cryopreserved PBMC samples were contributed to the cohort by 30 adults with confirmed HIV infection, with samples collected serially over a mean of roughly six years (range 1-12). Results the study describes overall, beyond this receptor: Because pre-ART samples had limited cell numbers, profiling was done on unsorted PBMC rather than on sorted CD4+ and CD8+ T cells. HIV repertoires had narrower CDR3 length ranges than controls, and the network structure suggested an antigen-experienced repertoire that shifted only slightly toward naive after ART. Inferences about post-ART repertoire changes were limited because no data were available on ART adherence, viral resistance or therapy changes. The samples span the years 2004 to 2017, and the ART regimens used may be less effective than current regimens. The repertoire was dominated across all time points by expanded TRB clones identified before ART initiation, although this dominance was seen to fluctuate and to decrease in many PLHIV after ART. ART initiation was associated with a significant increase in TRB diversity, but diversity stayed significantly below transplant donor controls even after long-term ART. Owing to limited PBMC availability, only the TCR beta chain was sequenced, without alpha chain pairing.

The CDR3, cysteine through phenylalanine, is 14 amino acids long. Left in the record is the CDR3 DNA by itself, 42 bases read in frame from the first base. Deletion took 8 bases off V and 4 bases off J, with a span of 14 bases between the germline ends. Based on the germline V gene, the CDR1 and CDR2 sequences are MNHNS and SASEGT. Turning to this clone: It lacks a known antigen. Base qualities are not provided; no much larger clone lies one nucleotide away.

To be included, a participant needed at least one PBMC sample from before ART initiation plus at least two post-ART samples. Every participant with HIV received treatment in the United States of America. Before DNA extraction, cryopreserved samples of roughly 0.85-10 million PBMC were thawed and washed. At the time of the earliest PBMC sample, participants with HIV were aged between roughly 20 and 54 years. Each participant contributed PBMC samples from 1-4 timepoints before ART initiation and 2-8 timepoints after ART initiation, with a median of 7 samples. Serial HIV viral load, CD4+ T-cell count, ART history and demographic data were obtained for every participant. Genomic DNA was extracted from unsorted PBMC with a Qiagen kit on a QIAcube, processed in batches of 12 samples. The immunoSEQ hsTCRB v3.0 assay was used at survey level resolution to sequence the TRB variable region. The target sequencing depth for TRB was about 35,000-50,000 T-cell genomes per sample. An Illumina MiSeq with a v3 150-cycle kit was used to sequence the pooled TRB libraries. As for how the authors treated the data: Analysis of repertoires was carried out in R inside a reproducible Nextflow workflow spanning QC, data transformation and analysis. LymphoSeq2, an R package for AIRR-Seq data exploration, was used to implement custom analyses. After excluding several samples that yielded fewer than 5000 total TRB sequences, around 190 HIV repertoires remained for analysis. Among the roughly 190 retained HIV repertoires, 55 to 65 were collected before ART initiation and 129 after ART initiation. Repertoires were downsampled to 5000 TRB nucleotide sequences, and summary statistics were averaged over 100 downsampling iterations. Only TRB sequences with CDR3 regions of at least seven amino acids were retained for analysis. A Shannon entropy-derived clonality score and the Gini coefficient were used to measure diversity. Repertoire networks linked the top 5000 CDR3 amino acid sequences whenever two sequences differed by an edit distance of one. GLIPH2 predicted antigen specificity groups and MHC restriction for TRB CDR3 amino acid sequences. To flag known associations with CMV, EBV, HIV or tissue antigens, CDR3 amino acid sequences were compared against VDJdb and McPAS-TCR. Pre-ART, post-ART and control groups were compared with Wilcoxon signed-rank tests and Holm-Bonferroni correction. As stored in TCRdb, this immuneACCESS dataset retains in-frame rearrangements with V and J assigned. A fraction of the clones does not appear; measured against another copy, unresolved V genes explain less than half of the discrepancy, and the remainder lacks a known reason. The V and J calls and clone size were taken over from that table, and D and trimming were inferred from the DNA. Present in this sample are fewer than 30,000 clones, approximately 88% of which were seen just once. Approximately 9.9% of the sample is in the top ten clones.

This receptor was obtained from a man aged 30 to 39 with HIV. Sequences were derived from unsorted PBMCs, sampled almost 2.9 years after starting antiretroviral therapy. The sequence joins TRBV6-1 to TRBJ1-4; the D gene cannot be resolved reliably. The sequenced DNA: TGTGCCAGCGGCCCCAGGTCCCTTAATGAAAAACTGTTTTTT. It codes for CASGPRSLNEKLFF.